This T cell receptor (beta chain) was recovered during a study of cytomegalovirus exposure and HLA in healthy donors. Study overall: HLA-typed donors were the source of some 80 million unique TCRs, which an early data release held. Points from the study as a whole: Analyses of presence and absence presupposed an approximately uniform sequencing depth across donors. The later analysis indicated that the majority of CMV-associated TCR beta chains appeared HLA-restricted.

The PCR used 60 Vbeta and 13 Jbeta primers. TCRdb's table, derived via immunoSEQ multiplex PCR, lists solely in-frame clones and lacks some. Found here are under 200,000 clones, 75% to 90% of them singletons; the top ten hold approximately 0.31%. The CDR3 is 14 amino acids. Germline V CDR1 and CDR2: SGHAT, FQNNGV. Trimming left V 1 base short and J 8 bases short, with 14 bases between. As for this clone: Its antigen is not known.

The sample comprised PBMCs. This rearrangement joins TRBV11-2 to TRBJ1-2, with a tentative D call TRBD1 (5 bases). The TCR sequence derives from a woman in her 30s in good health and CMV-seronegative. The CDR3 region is CASSLVARVGGYTF. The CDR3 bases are TGTGCCAGCAGCTTAGTGGCCAGGGTGGGCGGCTACACCTTC. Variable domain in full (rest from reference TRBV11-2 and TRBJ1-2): EAGVAQSPRYKIIEKRQSVAFWCNPISGHATLYWYQQILGQGPKLLIQFQNNGVVDDSQLPKDRFSAERLKGVDSTLKIQPAKLEDSAVYLCASSLVARVGGYTFGSGTRLTVV.